One and the same sample provided the 27 T cell receptor beta chains below, sequenced in a study of blood T cells in healthy people across ages. Using a J-beta primer mix together with a sample-barcoded 5' primer, a second PCR was run for roughly 7 to 11 cycles. TCRdb re-called the 5' RACE reads with MiXCR, one entry per CDR3 protein. In the table there are roughly 1.9 million distinct CDR3 sequences, approximately 39% of which are singletons. Sequences were obtained from blood. The receptors here all came from a human donor in good health.

This clonotype was detected only a few times. The CDR3 DNA sequence: TGTGCCAGCAGCCTGCGATTCGGCCCACTGGGGACTGAAGCTTTCTTT. Amino acids: CASSLRFGPLGTEAFF. V gene TRBV7-2 combines with J gene TRBJ1-1, with D unclear. The CDR3 covers 16 residues. CDR1 is SGHTA, CDR2 FQGNSA, per germline. The V end lost 5 bases, the J end lost 5 bases, and 21 bases lay between the germline ends.

This clonotype was observed a few times. This rearrangement joins TRBV12-3 or TRBV12-4 to TRBJ1-4; 8 nucleotides agree with TRBD1. V was pared by 7 bases and J by 6 bases, with 4 bases of the junction left unmatched. CDR3 length: 13 residues. The CDR3 sequence is CASNGRGHEKLFF. The CDR3 DNA reads as TGTGCCAGCAACGGCAGGGGGCATGAAAAACTGTTTTTT.

In this sample, this clonotype turned up many times. Its ends do not fully match the called genes, so a read error is possible. The V call is TRBV5-1, the J call TRBJ1-1; D uncertain. The CDR3 is 13 residues long. Per germline, CDR1 SGHRS and CDR2 YFSETQ. CDR3 nucleotide sequence: TGTGCCAGCAGCTTAGAGGCGAACACTGAAGCTTTCTTT. Protein sequence: CASSLEANTEAFF.

The V gene is TRBV7-2, the J gene TRBJ2-3; TRBD1 matches at 8 bases. V was clipped by 1 base and J by 2 bases; unmatched bases: 8. The CDR3 covers 17 residues. Germline assignment: CDR1 SGHTA and CDR2 FQGNSA. CDR3 in amino acids: CTSSLGQGRKITDTQYF. In DNA, the CDR3 is TGTACCAGCAGCTTAGGACAGGGGCGTAAAATCACAGATACGCAGTATTTT.

The chain recombines TRBV5-1 with TRBJ1-1, with D perhaps TRBD1 (5 bases). The germline V gene encodes CDR1 SGHRS and CDR2 YFSETQ. The CDR3 covers 12 residues. Trimming removed 0 bases from V and 8 bases from J, with 8 bases in between. The CDR3 DNA reads as TGCGCCAGCAGCTTGGATCGACAGGAAGCTTTCTTT. Translation gives CASSLDRQEAFF.

This sequence joins TRBV27 and TRBJ1-2; D unclear. Trimming shortened V by 4 bases and J by 3 bases, and 18 bases separated the two germline ends. The CDR3 contains 16 residues. Germline lookup yields CDR1 MNHEY and CDR2 SMNVEV (reference sequence). The CDR3 nucleotides are TGTGCCAGCAGTTCACTGGAAGGCACCCCCCACTATGGCTACACCTTC. It codes for CASSSLEGTPHYGYTF.

The V and J genes are TRBV28 and TRBJ2-3, with TRBD2 matching over 9 bases. There are 17 residues in the CDR3. The ends lost 7 bases at V and 4 bases at J; junction bases unmatched: 15. The V gene's germline CDR1 is MDHEN and CDR2 SYDVKM. DNA for the CDR3: TGTGCCAGCACCCACCTTAGACTAGCGGAGGGGGCAGATACGCAGTATTTT. Translating it yields CASTHLRLAEGADTQYF.

The chain couples TRBV9 to TRBJ2-7; D gene ambiguous. Germline CDR1 reads SGDLS; CDR2 reads YYNGEE. The CDR3 runs to 13 residues. Trimming took off 1 base at V and 2 bases at J, with 7 bases between the two ends. The CDR3: CASSVTPTYEQYF. DNA of the CDR3: TGTGCCAGCAGCGTAACTCCCACCTACGAGCAGTACTTC. The complete variable domain, with remaining parts taken from reference TRBV9 and TRBJ2-7, reads DSGVTQTPKHLITATGQRVTLRCSPRSGDLSVYWYQQSLDQGLQFLIQYYNGEERAKGNILERFSAQQFPDLHSELNLSSLELGDSALYFCASSVTPTYEQYFGPGTRLTVT.

This clonotype was observed at least ten times. The chain recombines TRBV12-3 or TRBV12-4 with TRBJ1-2, with D hard to call. The CDR3 has 12 residues. Trimming pared 5 bases from V and 4 bases from J, leaving 8 bases between. CDR3 nucleotides: TGTGCCAGCAGTCCCACCTTCTATGGCTACACCTTC. Its translation is CASSPTFYGYTF.

This clonotype has more than one count but fewer than ten. The rearrangement uses TRBV7-3 and TRBJ1-6; 10 bases are a match to TRBD1. V lost 1 base and J lost 9; bases outside the gene matches: 6. Germline lookup yields CDR1 SGHTA and CDR2 FQGTGA. This CDR3 region has 16 residues. The CDR3 here is CASSLNPTGGGSPLHF. The CDR3, as DNA: TGTGCCAGCAGCTTAAACCCGACAGGGGGCGGTTCACCCCTCCACTTT.

This clonotype turned up a few times. This chain connects TRBV20-1 to TRBJ1-2, with 10 bases fitting TRBD1. The V gene end was trimmed by 2 bases and the J gene end by 8 bases; junction bases not matched to a gene: 11. CDR1 is DFQATT, CDR2 SNEGSKA, per germline (reference sequence). The CDR3 has 15 residues. The CDR3: CSARSSGTGALGYTF. The CDR3, as DNA: TGCAGTGCTAGATCGTCCGGGACAGGGGCTTTAGGCTACACCTTC.

This clonotype was recorded at least ten times. The chain uses TRBV12-3 or TRBV12-4 and TRBJ1-2; 7 positions match TRBD1. The CDR3 has 14 amino acids. V shed 3 bases and J 4 bases; nucleotides not matched to a gene: 5. This chain's CDR3 is CASSLEGGSYGYTF. In nucleotides, the CDR3 is TGTGCCAGCAGTTTGGAAGGGGGCTCCTATGGCTACACCTTC.

The J gene is TRBJ2-5, the V gene TRBV20-1; 8 nucleotides align to TRBD2. Germline CDR1 reads DFQATT; CDR2 reads SNEGSKA (reference sequence). Losses at the gene ends were 6 bases for V and 3 bases for J; bases not matched to a gene: 18. This CDR3 has 17 residues. CDR3 coding DNA: TGCAGTGCCGAGTCCTCTGTAGGACTAGCCTTGAAAGAGACCCAGTACTTC. It encodes CSAESSVGLALKETQYF.

The rearrangement uses TRBV30 and TRBJ2-4; D gene uncertain. The end of the DNA aligns better with TRBJ2-7, so the J call may be wrong. Germline V gene data show CDR1 as GTSNPN and CDR2 as SVGIG (reference sequence). CDR3 length: 14 amino acids. CDR3 region: CAWSVRLWRSEQYF. As DNA, the CDR3 is TGTGCCTGGAGTGTACGGCTGTGGCGGAGCGAGCAGTACTTC.

This clonotype was counted between two and nine times. The chain combines TRBV11-3 with TRBJ2-5; possible D gene TRBD2, 6 bases. There are 14 residues in the CDR3. V was pared by 2 bases and J by 4 bases, with 11 bases between. Germline loops: CDR1 SGHNT, CDR2 YENEEA. CDR3: CASSLRGIGETQYF. The CDR3 nucleotides are TGTGCCAGCAGCTTACGGGGGATTGGAGAGACCCAGTACTTC.

This clonotype has only a few counts. The chain has TRBV15 and TRBJ2-6; a weak D match, TRBD1 (5 bases). Trimming took off 4 bases at V and 0 bases at J, with 10 bases between the two ends. There are 16 residues in the CDR3. Germline CDR1 and CDR2: LNHNV and YYDKDF (reference sequence). The CDR3 sequence: CATSKDTLSGANVLTF. The DNA of the CDR3 is TGTGCCACCAGCAAGGACACACTCTCTGGGGCCAACGTCCTGACTTTC.

There are a few counts of this clonotype. The CDR3 is CASSMAGTDNSPLHF. The CDR3 DNA sequence: TGTGCCAGCAGCATGGCCGGGACAGATAATTCACCCCTCCACTTT. The chain joins TRBV7-2 to TRBJ1-6, with TRBD1 identical over 7 bases. V gave up 5 bases and J gave up 5 bases; unmatched junction bases: 6. The CDR3 totals 15 residues. The germline V gene has CDR1 SGHTA and CDR2 FQGNSA. The entire variable domain, with the rest obtained from reference TRBV7-2 and TRBJ1-6, is as follows: GAGVSQSPSNKVTEKGKDVELRCDPISGHTALYWYRQSLGQGLEFLIYFQGNSAPDKSGLPSDRFSAERTGGSVSTLTIQRTQQEDSAVYLCASSMAGTDNSPLHFGNGTRLTVT.

As regards this clonotype: A read error is possible here, since a much larger clone lies one base away. The chain uses TRBV6-2 or TRBV6-3 and TRBJ2-5; D gene unclear. Gene TRBJ2-7 matches the end of the DNA better, so the J call may be wrong. Germline-derived CDR1 and CDR2 are MNHEY and SVGEGT. There are 13 residues in the CDR3. CDR3 region: CTSLESDRDEQYF. CDR3 sequence (DNA): TGTACCAGCTTGGAGTCGGATAGAGACGAGCAGTACTTC.

This clonotype has just a few counts. The CDR3 reads CSVVRQGIPDTQYF. The CDR3 DNA reads as TGCAGCGTTGTTCGTCAGGGAATCCCAGATACGCAGTATTTT. The V and J genes are TRBV29-1 and TRBJ2-3; D may be TRBD1 (5 bases). This CDR3 spans 14 amino acids. The germline V gene encodes CDR1 SQVTM and CDR2 ANQGSEA. Trimming stripped 4 bases from V and 4 bases from J, with 15 bases between.

This clonotype was detected many times. V usage is TRBV29-1 and J usage is TRBJ2-3; D is uncertain. There are 13 residues in the CDR3. V was shortened by 0 bases and J by 1 base, with 5 bases between the two germline ends. Germline V gene sequence: CDR1 SQVTM, CDR2 ANQGSEA. The CDR3 protein is CSVEEGGTDTQYF. CDR3 coding DNA: TGCAGCGTTGAAGAGGGCGGCACAGATACGCAGTATTTT.

J is TRBJ1-3 and V is TRBV12-3 or TRBV12-4, with 7 bases that match TRBD1. There are 17 residues in the CDR3. V lost 7 bases to trimming and J lost 1 base; unmatched junction nucleotides: 13. In DNA form, the CDR3 reads TGTGCCAGCAATAACCCGACAGGGACGAATTCTGGAAACACCATATATTTT. Encoded protein: CASNNPTGTNSGNTIYF.

J is TRBJ1-1 and V is TRBV11-2; no clear D. Germline V gives CDR1 SGHAT, CDR2 FQNNGV. This CDR3 spans 14 amino acids. V gave up 5 bases and J gave up 4 bases, with 14 bases separating them. CDR3 DNA sequence: TGTGCCAGCAGCATCATAAATTGGGCCACTGAAGCTTTCTTT. It specifies CASSIINWATEAFF.

The sample holds a few counts of this clonotype. V and J are TRBV4-2 and TRBJ2-1; 8 bases agree with TRBD2. The junction had 8 bases not matched to a gene; V was cut back by 5 bases and J by 8 bases. CDR3 length: 14 residues. Germline V lookup: CDR1 LGHNA, CDR2 YNFKEQ. The CDR3 coding sequence is TGTGCCAGCAGCGCGGTACGGGGGGGCCATGAGCAGTTCTTC. Protein product: CASSAVRGGHEQFF.

The genes are TRBV9 and TRBJ1-2, with TRBD1 matching 7 bases. V trimming: 0 bases; J trimming: 6 bases; junction bases outside the gene matches: 2. Germline values: CDR1 SGDLS, CDR2 YYNGEE. The CDR3 extends over 13 amino acids. CDR3 protein: CASSVEQGHGYTF. The CDR3 DNA reads TGTGCCAGCAGCGTAGAACAGGGGCATGGCTACACCTTC.

A few counts support this clonotype. The chain carries TRBV7-2 and TRBJ1-5, with TRBD1 identical over 12 bases. The CDR3 consists of 17 residues. Germline lookup yields CDR1 SGHTA and CDR2 FQGNSA. Germline trimming cut 2 bases from V and 4 bases from J; bases unmatched to any gene: 6. CDR3 residues: CASSLRGQGARNQPQHF. CDR3 DNA: TGTGCCAGCAGCTTAAGGGGACAGGGGGCGCGGAATCAGCCCCAGCATTTT.

This clonotype showed up just a few times. The chain links TRBV7-6 to TRBJ1-4; the D is unclear. V lost 2 bases and J 3 bases, leaving 4 bases between the germline ends. The V gene's germline CDR1 is SGHVS and CDR2 FNYEAQ. This CDR3 contains 13 residues. CDR3 residues: CASSLRSNEKLFF. The CDR3 nucleotides read TGTGCCAGCAGCTTAAGGTCTAATGAAAAACTGTTTTTT.

The chain couples TRBV7-8 to TRBJ1-4; D is unclear. Germline V gene sequence: CDR1 SGHVS, CDR2 FQNEAQ. The CDR3 contains 13 residues. The germline V and J ends were trimmed by 3 bases and 5 bases, with 7 bases remaining between them. The CDR3 bases are TGTGCCAGCAGCTTCTGGGAGAATGAAAAACTGTTTTTT. Its translation: CASSFWENEKLFF.